Following are 4 T cell receptor beta chains from one sample sequenced in a study of spatial heterogeneity in lung cancer. The antigens of these receptors remain unknown. Overall study findings and caveats: Counts of expanded alpha and beta TCRs within tumors tracked the tumor nonsynonymous mutation count.

Time point in this sample: sample taken at primary tumor resection. TCRdb reanalysed the 5' RACE reads using MiXCR and keeps one entry per CDR3 protein. The sample has more than 20,000 distinct CDR3 sequences; roughly 15% are singletons. Sequenced material: lung tumor tissue, taken at surgery. These receptors were collected from a female donor with early-stage non-small cell lung cancer.

The V gene is TRBV4-1, the J gene TRBJ2-3, with a tentative D call TRBD2 (5 bases). V was trimmed by 1 base and J by 10 bases, leaving 9 bases between them. In germline, CDR1 is MGHRA, CDR2 YSYEKL. This CDR3 has 12 amino acids. CDR3 sequence: CASSQVGSAQYF. The DNA for the CDR3 is TGCGCCAGCAGCCAAGTGGGTAGCGCGCAGTATTTT.

This chain links TRBV6-5 with TRBJ2-7; 11 nucleotides match TRBD2. V trimming: 5 bases; J trimming: 2 bases; junction bases outside the gene matches: 8. The germline CDR1 and CDR2 sequences are MNHEY and SVGAGI. The CDR3 has 16 residues. The CDR3 nucleotides are TGTGCCAGCAGTCGTCGGGGTAGCGGGAGGGCCTACGAGCAGTACTTC. The encoded protein is CASSRRGSGRAYEQYF.

V gene TRBV5-4 combines with J gene TRBJ2-5; TRBD1 matches at 8 bases. CDR1 and CDR2 from the germline V gene are SGHNT and YYREEE (reference sequence). V dropped 2 bases and J dropped 4; count of bases not matched to a gene: 4. The CDR3 length is 14 residues. Here the CDR3 DNA reads TGTGCCAGCAGCTTCCGGACAGGGAGAGAGACCCAGTACTTC. It specifies CASSFRTGRETQYF.

This clonotype is termed medium-sized. The V gene is TRBV11-2, the J gene TRBJ2-3; either TRBD1 or TRBD2 may supply D (5 bases each). CDR1 and CDR2 from the germline V gene are SGHAT and FQNNGV. The CDR3 runs 13 residues. V was cut by 4 bases and J by 3 bases, with 8 bases left in between. CDR3 DNA: TGTGCCAGCAGCTGGGGGATTACAGATACGCAGTATTTT. Its translation: CASSWGITDTQYF.